The 7 T cell receptor beta chains reported below all come from one sample, sequenced in a study of shared clonotypes between healthy human individuals. Clones were read by immunoSEQ multiplex PCR, and TCRdb kept only the in-frame ones, dropping some. The repertoire holds about 700,000 clones, about 74% seen once, with around 1.6% in the top ten. Source material: memory CD4+ T cells sorted from blood. Subset described: CD45RA-negative fraction. All receptors come from a young woman in good health.

The rearrangement links TRBV6-5 to TRBJ2-7, with D unclear. The CDR3 contains 13 residues. Germline CDR1 and CDR2: MNHEY and SVGAGI. V shed 6 bases and J shed 7 bases, with 16 bases lying between them. The CDR3 is CASRSGRSREQYF. CDR3 nucleotide sequence: TGTGCCAGCAGGTCTGGACGCAGTAGGGAGCAGTACTTC.

The J gene is TRBJ2-1, the V gene TRBV7-2; 11 nucleotides agree with TRBD2. The length of the CDR3 is 15 residues. Unmatched junction bases numbered 3, after V lost 1 base and J lost 7 bases. Per the germline V gene, CDR1 is SGHTA and CDR2 is FQGNSA. In nucleotides, the CDR3 is TGTGCCAGCAGCTTAGTAGCTAGCGGGAGGAATGAGCAGTTCTTC. Translation gives CASSLVASGRNEQFF.

This clone has just a few counts. The V gene is TRBV2, the J gene TRBJ2-7; D might be TRBD1 or TRBD2, each matching 5 bases. CDR3 length equals 13 residues. Between the trimmed V and J ends, which lost 5 bases and 3 bases, there was a span of 11 bases. Looked up from germline, CDR1 is SNHLY and CDR2 is FYNNEI. CDR3 coding DNA: TGTGCCAGCAGTAGGGACCCAATCTACGAGCAGTACTTC. It specifies CASSRDPIYEQYF.

The DNA for the CDR3 is TGTGCCAGCAGTGACGGCAACCTCTCCTACGAGCAGTACTTC. Translation: CASSDGNLSYEQYF. The gene calls are TRBV28 and TRBJ2-7; D is unclear. Germline V gene lookup returns CDR1 MDHEN and CDR2 SYDVKM. Deletions cut 5 bases from V and 0 bases from J, with 11 bases between. The CDR3 is 14 residues long. Together with reference TRBV28 and TRBJ2-7, the CDR3 gives the full variable domain: DVKVTQSSRYLVKRTGEKVFLECVQDMDHENMFWYRQDPGLGLRLIYFSYDVKMKEKGDIPEGYSVSREKKERFSLILESASTNQTSMYLCASSDGNLSYEQYFGPGTRLTVT.

This clone was observed a handful of times. The CDR3 nucleotides read TGTGCCAGTGGGGCTAGCGGGAGCTACGAGCAGTACTTC. Protein sequence: CASGASGSYEQYF. The chain couples TRBV19 to TRBJ2-7; 10 positions agree with TRBD2. Trimming removed 8 bases from V and 3 bases from J; junction bases left unmatched: 4. The V gene's germline CDR1 is LNHDA and CDR2 SQIVND (reference sequence). This CDR3 is 13 amino acids long.

In this sample, this clone turned up once. The chain links TRBV6-4 to TRBJ2-2; D call uncertain. The CDR3 consists of 14 residues. V was pared by 7 bases and J by 2 bases, with 11 bases between. Germline CDR1 reads MRHNA; CDR2 reads SNTAGT. CDR3 sequence (DNA): TGTGCCAGCACCCAAGCGAGAAACACCGGGGAGCTGTTTTTT. Translation gives CASTQARNTGELFF.

V usage is TRBV5-1 and J usage is TRBJ2-3, with a weak D call TRBD1 (5 bases). This CDR3 has 14 amino acids. Germline values: CDR1 SGHRS, CDR2 YFSETQ. Deletions cut 5 bases from V and 2 bases from J, with 12 bases between. Here the CDR3 DNA reads TGCGCCAGCAGTCCAGGGCGGTTCACAGATACGCAGTATTTT. It is translated as CASSPGRFTDTQYF.